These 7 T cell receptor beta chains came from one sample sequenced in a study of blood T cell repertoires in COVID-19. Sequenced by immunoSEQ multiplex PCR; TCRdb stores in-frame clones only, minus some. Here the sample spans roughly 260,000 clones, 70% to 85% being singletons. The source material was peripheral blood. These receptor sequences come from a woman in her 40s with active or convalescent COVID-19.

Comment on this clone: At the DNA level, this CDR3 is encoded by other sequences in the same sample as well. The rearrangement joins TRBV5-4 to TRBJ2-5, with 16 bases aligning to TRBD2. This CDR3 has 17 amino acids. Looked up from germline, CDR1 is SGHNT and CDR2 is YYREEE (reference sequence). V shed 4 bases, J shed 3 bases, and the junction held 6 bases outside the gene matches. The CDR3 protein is CASSPGLAGGPEETQYF. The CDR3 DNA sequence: TGTGCCAGCAGCCCGGGACTAGCGGGGGGGCCGGAAGAGACCCAGTACTTC.

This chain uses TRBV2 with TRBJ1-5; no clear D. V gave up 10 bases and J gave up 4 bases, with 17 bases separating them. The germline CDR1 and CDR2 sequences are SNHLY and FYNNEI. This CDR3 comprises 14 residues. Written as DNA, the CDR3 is TGTGCCACGCGAAATAACCCCGGGAATCAGCCCCAGCATTTT. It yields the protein CATRNNPGNQPQHF.

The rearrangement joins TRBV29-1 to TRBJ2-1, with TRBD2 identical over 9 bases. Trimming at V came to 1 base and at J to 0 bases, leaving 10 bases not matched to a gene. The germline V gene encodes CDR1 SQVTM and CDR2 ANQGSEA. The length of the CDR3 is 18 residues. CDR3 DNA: TGCAGCGTTGAAGGCCGCAGCGGGGGGCCGAGCTCCTACAATGAGCAGTTCTTC. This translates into CSVEGRSGGPSSYNEQFF.

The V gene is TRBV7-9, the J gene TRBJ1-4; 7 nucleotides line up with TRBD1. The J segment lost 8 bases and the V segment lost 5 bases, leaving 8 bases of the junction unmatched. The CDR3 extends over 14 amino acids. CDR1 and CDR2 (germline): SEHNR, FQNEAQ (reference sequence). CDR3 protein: CASSKTGLGEKLFF. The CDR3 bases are TGTGCCAGCAGCAAGACAGGGCTGGGGGAAAAACTGTTTTTT.

The CDR3 spells CASSQDRTSGGSQQFF. The CDR3 region has the DNA TGTGCCAGCAGCCAAGACCGGACTAGCGGGGGGTCCCAACAGTTCTTC. The V call is TRBV3-1 (or the pseudogene TRBV3-2), the J call TRBJ2-1; 14 bases are shared with TRBD2. V shed 0 bases and J 13 bases; nucleotides not matched to a gene: 8. CDR3 length: 16 residues. Germline values: CDR1 LGHDT, CDR2 YNNKEL (reference sequence).

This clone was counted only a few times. CDR3 region: CASSQVGSGLAGATGELFF. In nucleotides, the CDR3 is TGTGCCAGCAGCCAAGTCGGATCTGGACTAGCGGGGGCCACCGGGGAGCTGTTTTTT. The chain employs TRBV4-2 and TRBJ2-2; TRBD2 aligns across 13 bases. Germline-derived CDR1 and CDR2 are LGHNA and YNFKEQ. The CDR3 runs 19 residues. Germline trimming cut 1 base from V and 4 bases from J; bases unmatched to any gene: 9.

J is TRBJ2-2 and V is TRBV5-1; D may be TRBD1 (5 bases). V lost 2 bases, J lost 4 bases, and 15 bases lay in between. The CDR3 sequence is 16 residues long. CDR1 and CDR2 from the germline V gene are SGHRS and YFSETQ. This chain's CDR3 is CASSFARVVSTGELFF. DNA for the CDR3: TGCGCCAGCAGCTTTGCCAGGGTGGTTTCCACCGGGGAGCTGTTTTTT.